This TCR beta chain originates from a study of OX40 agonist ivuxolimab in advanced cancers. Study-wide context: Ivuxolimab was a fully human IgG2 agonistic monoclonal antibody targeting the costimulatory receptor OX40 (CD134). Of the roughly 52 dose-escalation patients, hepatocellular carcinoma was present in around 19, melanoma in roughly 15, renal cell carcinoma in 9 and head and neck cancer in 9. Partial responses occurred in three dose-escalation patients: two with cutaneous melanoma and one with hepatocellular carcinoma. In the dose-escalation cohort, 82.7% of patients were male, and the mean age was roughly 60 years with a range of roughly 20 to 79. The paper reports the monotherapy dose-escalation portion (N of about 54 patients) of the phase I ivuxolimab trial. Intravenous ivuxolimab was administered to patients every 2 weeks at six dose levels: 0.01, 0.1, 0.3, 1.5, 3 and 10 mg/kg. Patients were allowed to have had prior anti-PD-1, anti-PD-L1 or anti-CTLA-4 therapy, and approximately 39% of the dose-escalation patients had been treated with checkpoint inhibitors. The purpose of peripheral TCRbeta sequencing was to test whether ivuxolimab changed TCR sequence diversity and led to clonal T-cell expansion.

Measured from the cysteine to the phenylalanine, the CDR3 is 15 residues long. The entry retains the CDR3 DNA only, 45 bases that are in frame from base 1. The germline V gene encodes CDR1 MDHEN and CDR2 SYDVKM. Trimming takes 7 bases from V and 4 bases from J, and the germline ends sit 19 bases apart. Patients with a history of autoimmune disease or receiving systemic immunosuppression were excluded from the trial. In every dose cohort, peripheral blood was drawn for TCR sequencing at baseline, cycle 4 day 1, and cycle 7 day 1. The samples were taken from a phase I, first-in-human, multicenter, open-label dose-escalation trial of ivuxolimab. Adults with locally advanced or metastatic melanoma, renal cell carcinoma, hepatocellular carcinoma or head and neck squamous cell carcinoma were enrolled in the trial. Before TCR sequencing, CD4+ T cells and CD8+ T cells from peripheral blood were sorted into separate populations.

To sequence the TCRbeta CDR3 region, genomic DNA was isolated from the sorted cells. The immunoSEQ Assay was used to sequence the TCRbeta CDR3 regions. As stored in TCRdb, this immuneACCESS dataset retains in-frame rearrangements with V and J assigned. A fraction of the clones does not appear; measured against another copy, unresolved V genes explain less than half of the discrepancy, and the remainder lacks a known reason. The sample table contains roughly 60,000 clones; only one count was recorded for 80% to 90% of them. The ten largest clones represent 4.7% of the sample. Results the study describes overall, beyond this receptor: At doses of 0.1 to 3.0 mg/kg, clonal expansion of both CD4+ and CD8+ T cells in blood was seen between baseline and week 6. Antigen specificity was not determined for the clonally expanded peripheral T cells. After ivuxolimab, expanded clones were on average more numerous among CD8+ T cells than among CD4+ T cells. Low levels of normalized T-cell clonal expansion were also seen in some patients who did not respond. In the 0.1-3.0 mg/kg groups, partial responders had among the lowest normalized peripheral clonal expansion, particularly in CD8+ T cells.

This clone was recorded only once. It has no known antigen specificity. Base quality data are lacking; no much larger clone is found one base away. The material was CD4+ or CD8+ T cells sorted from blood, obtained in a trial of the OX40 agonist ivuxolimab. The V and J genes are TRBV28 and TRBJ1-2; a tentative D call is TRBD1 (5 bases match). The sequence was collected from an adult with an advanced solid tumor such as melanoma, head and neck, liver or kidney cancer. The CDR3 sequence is CASTLSGTESYGYTF. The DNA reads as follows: TGTGCCAGCACTCTTTCCGGGACGGAGAGCTATGGCTACACCTTC.